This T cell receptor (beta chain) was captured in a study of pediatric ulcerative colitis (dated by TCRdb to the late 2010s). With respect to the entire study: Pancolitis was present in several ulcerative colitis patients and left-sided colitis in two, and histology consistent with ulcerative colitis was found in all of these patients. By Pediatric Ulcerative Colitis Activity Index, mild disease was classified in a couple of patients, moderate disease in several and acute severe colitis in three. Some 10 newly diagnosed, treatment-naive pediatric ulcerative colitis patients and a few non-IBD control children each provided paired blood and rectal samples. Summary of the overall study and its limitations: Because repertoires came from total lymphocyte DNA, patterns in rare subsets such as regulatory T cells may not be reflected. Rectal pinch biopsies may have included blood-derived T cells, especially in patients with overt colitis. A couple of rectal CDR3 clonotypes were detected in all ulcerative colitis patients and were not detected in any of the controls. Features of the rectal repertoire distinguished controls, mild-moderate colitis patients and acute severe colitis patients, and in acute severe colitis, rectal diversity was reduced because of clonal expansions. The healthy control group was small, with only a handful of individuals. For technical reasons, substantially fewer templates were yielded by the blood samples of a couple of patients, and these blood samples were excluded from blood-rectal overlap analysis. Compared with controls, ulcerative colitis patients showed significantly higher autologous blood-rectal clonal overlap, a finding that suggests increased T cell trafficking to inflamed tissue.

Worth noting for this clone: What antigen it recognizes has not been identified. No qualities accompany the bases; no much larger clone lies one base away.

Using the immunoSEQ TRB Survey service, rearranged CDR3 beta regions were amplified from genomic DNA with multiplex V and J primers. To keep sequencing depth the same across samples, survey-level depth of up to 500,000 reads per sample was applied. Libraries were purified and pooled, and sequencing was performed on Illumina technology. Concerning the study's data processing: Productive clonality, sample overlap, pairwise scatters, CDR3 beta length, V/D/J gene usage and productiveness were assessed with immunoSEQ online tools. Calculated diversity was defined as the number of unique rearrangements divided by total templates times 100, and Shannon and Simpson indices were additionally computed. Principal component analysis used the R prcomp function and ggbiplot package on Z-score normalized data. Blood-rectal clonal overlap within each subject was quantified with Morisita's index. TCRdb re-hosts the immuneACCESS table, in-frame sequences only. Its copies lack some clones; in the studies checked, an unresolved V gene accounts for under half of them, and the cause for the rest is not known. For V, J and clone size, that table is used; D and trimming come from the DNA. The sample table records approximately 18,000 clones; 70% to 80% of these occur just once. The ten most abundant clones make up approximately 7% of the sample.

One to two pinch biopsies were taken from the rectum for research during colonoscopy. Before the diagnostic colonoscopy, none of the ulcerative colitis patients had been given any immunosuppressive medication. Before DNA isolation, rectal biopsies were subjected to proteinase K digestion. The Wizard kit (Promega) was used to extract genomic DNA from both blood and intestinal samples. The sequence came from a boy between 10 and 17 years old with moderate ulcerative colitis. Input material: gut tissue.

The CDR3 region reads CASSLALQSGANVLTF. The DNA is as follows: TGTGCCAGCAGCTTAGCGTTGCAATCTGGGGCCAACGTCCTGACTTTC. Here the chain combines TRBV7-9 and TRBJ2-6, with the D gene uncertain. CDR1 SEHNR and CDR2 FQNEAQ were looked up in the germline V gene (reference sequence). V loses 0 bases, J loses 1 base, and the germline ends lie 7 bases apart. The CDR3 sequence holds 16 residues, the cysteine and phenylalanine included. The read is trimmed to its CDR3 DNA, 48 bases read in frame from base 1.